This record concerns one T cell receptor (beta chain) sequence. The antigen is unknown. Produced via immunoSEQ multiplex PCR; TCRdb's table is partial and in-frame only. This table has 65,000 to 85,000 clones, 85% appearing once. The sample comes from a study of T cell responses to AZD1222 COVID-19 vaccine. Points from the study as a whole: Regions 160-218 and 743-854 dominated among vaccine-associated CD4 TCRs spanning spike.

Losses at the gene ends were 5 bases for V and 2 bases for J; bases not matched to a gene: 4. Germline V CDR1 and CDR2: SGHVS, FNYEAQ. The CDR3 extends over 16 amino acids. Sequenced material: peripheral blood, taken on day 0 of AZD1222 vaccination. This chain links TRBV7-6 with TRBJ2-2; 11 bases fit TRBD2. This TCR was recovered from an adult in good health. The CDR3 DNA is TGTGCCAGCAGCAGCGGGACTAGCGGAAACACCGGGGAGCTGTTTTTT. Its translation is CASSSGTSGNTGELFF.